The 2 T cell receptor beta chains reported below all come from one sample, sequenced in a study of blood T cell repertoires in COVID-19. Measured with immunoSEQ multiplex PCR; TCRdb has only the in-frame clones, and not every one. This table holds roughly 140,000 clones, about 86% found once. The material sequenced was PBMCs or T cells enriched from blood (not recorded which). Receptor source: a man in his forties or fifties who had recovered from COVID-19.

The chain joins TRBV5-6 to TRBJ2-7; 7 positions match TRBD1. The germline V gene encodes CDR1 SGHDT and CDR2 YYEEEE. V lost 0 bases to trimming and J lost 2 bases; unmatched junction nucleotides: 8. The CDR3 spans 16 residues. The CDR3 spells CASSLAGRQGAYEQYF. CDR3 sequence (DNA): TGTGCCAGCAGCTTGGCCGGGCGGCAGGGGGCCTACGAGCAGTACTTC.

CDR3 in amino acids: CASSSEVVTVEQYF. The CDR3 DNA is TGTGCCAGCAGCTCTGAGGTCGTAACTGTCGAGCAGTACTTC. This chain connects TRBV11-2 to TRBJ2-7; D ambiguous. Germline-derived CDR1 and CDR2 are SGHAT and FQNNGV. V was clipped by 4 bases and J by 6 bases, with 16 bases between them. This CDR3 spans 14 amino acids.